Shown below are 15 T cell receptor beta chains from a single sample sequenced in a study of OX40 agonist ivuxolimab in advanced cancers. Produced via immunoSEQ multiplex PCR; TCRdb's table is partial and in-frame only. The repertoire holds about 13,000 clones, around four fifths seen once, with 32% in the top ten. Sequences were derived from CD4+ or CD8+ T cells sorted from blood, sampled in a trial of the OX40 agonist ivuxolimab. The receptors were gathered from an adult with an advanced solid tumor such as melanoma, head and neck, liver or kidney cancer.

This chain links TRBV5-1 with TRBJ2-3; 8 nucleotides agree with TRBD2. There are 15 residues in the CDR3. The junction had 6 bases not matched to a gene; V was cut back by 2 bases and J by 4 bases. The germline V gene has CDR1 SGHRS and CDR2 YFSETQ. The CDR3 DNA follows: TGCGCCAGCAGCTTTAACGGGAGGGTCCCAGATACGCAGTATTTT. This sequence encodes CASSFNGRVPDTQYF.

In its sample, this clone was seen a few times. The chain uses TRBV9 and TRBJ1-4; D remains ambiguous. The CDR3 has 13 residues. V lost 3 bases and J lost 5, with 8 bases in between. Germline CDR1 reads SGDLS; CDR2 reads YYNGEE. For the CDR3, the DNA is TGTGCCAGCAGCGCCGAGGGAAATGAAAAACTGTTTTTT. The encoded protein is CASSAEGNEKLFF.

This clone was found once. This chain connects TRBV9 to TRBJ2-1; D may match TRBD1 or TRBD2 (6 bases each). CDR3 size: 15 residues. The V end lost 0 bases, the J end lost 7 bases, and 14 bases lay between the germline ends. The germline gives CDR1 SGDLS, CDR2 YYNGEE. CDR3 sequence: CASSVDGGRTNEQFF. The CDR3 bases are TGTGCCAGCAGCGTAGATGGGGGGCGGACGAATGAGCAGTTCTTC.

The chain is built from TRBV21-1 and TRBJ2-5; the table gives TRBD1 as D, unverified against the DNA. The better agreement between TRBJ2-7 and the DNA end casts doubt on the J call. TRBV21-1 is assigned pseudogene status. This CDR3 is built from 14 residues. In nucleotides, the CDR3 is TGTGCCAGCAGCAAACGAAGACAGCGCTACGAGCAGTACTTC. Its translation is CASSKRRQRYEQYF.

The gene calls are TRBV7-2 and TRBJ2-5; D is unresolved. CDR1 and CDR2 from the germline V gene are SGHTA and FQGNSA. V dropped 1 base and J dropped 1 base, with 19 bases sitting between them. The CDR3 extends over 18 amino acids. The CDR3 DNA sequence: TGTGCCAGCAGCTTAGTCCGAGTCTCGGCACAGAGCCAAGAGACCCAGTACTTC. Amino acids: CASSLVRVSAQSQETQYF.

The V call is TRBV2, the J call TRBJ2-7; maybe TRBD1 (6 bases). Looked up from germline, CDR1 is SNHLY and CDR2 is FYNNEI. This CDR3 is 15 amino acids long. Trimming removed 5 bases from V and 4 bases from J, with 18 bases in between. CDR3 coding DNA: TGTGCCAGCAGTCCGGGTCCGGGACAAGGGTACGAGCAGTACTTC. This codes for CASSPGPGQGYEQYF.

The gene calls are TRBV11-3 and TRBJ2-7, with TRBD1 matching over 10 bases. Losses at the gene ends were 0 bases for V and 5 bases for J; bases not matched to a gene: 10. The CDR3 sequence is 17 residues long. Germline V gives CDR1 SGHNT, CDR2 YENEEA. Here the CDR3 reads CASSLERWDRGFHEQYF. The CDR3 region has the DNA TGTGCCAGCAGCTTAGAAAGGTGGGACAGGGGATTCCACGAGCAGTACTTC.

The chain recombines TRBV28 with TRBJ2-2, with 7 bases identical to TRBD1. Unmatched junction bases numbered 3, after V lost 5 bases and J lost 6 bases. This CDR3 region has 13 residues. CDR1 is MDHEN, CDR2 SYDVKM, per germline. CDR3 bases: TGTGCCAGCAGTACTGGGACAGCCGGGGAGCTGTTTTTT. Translating it yields CASSTGTAGELFF.

This clone rates as medium-sized. The chain combines TRBV7-3 with TRBJ2-3, with D possibly TRBD2 on 6 matching bases. The V end was cut by 4 bases, the J end by 2 bases, with 10 bases between. This CDR3 region has 14 residues. Germline CDR1 reads SGHTA; CDR2 reads FQGTGA. The CDR3 sequence: CASSSGLFTDTQYF. CDR3 nucleotides: TGTGCCAGCAGCTCCGGACTATTCACAGATACGCAGTATTTT.

This clone was counted between two and nine times. The rearrangement joins TRBV7-9 to TRBJ1-5; D is perhaps TRBD1 (5 bases). This CDR3 spans 15 amino acids. Germline values: CDR1 SEHNR, CDR2 FQNEAQ (reference sequence). V was shortened by 5 bases and J by 5 bases, with 16 bases between the two germline ends. The CDR3 sequence: CASSHTTAGDQPQHF. The CDR3 nucleotides are TGTGCCAGCAGCCACACCACCGCGGGGGATCAGCCCCAGCATTTT. Drawing the rest from reference TRBV7-9 and TRBJ1-5, the complete variable domain is DTGVSQNPRHKITKRGQNVTFRCDPISEHNRLYWYRQTLGQGPEFLTYFQNEAQLEKSRLLSDRFSAERPKGSFSTLEIQRTEQGDSAMYLCASSHTTAGDQPQHFGDGTRLSIL.

The chain employs TRBV27 and TRBJ1-2; 7 bases line up with TRBD1. V lost 3 bases, J lost 3 bases, and 10 bases stayed unmatched. Germline CDR1 reads MNHEY; CDR2 reads SMNVEV (reference sequence). The CDR3 has 16 amino acids. CDR3 nucleotides: TGTGCCAGCAGTTTCGAGGGGGCACCCGCTTACTATGGCTACACCTTC. Its translation is CASSFEGAPAYYGYTF.

The rearrangement uses TRBV29-1 and TRBJ1-1; D might be TRBD1 (6 bases). Germline values: CDR1 SQVTM, CDR2 ANQGSEA. The CDR3 has 15 residues. V gave up 0 bases and J gave up 11 bases, with 22 bases separating them. The CDR3 bases are TGCAGCGTTGAAGATCTTTCGGGGAAGGGGGTTGGCGCTTTCTTT. The encoded protein is CSVEDLSGKGVGAFF.

The chain employs TRBV11-2 and TRBJ2-1; 13 bases map to TRBD2. Per the germline V gene, CDR1 is SGHAT and CDR2 is FQNNGV. J lost 0 bases, V lost 3 bases, and 5 bases had no gene match. The CDR3 is 18 amino acids. CDR3: CASSLTTSGRYSYNEQFF. As DNA, the CDR3 is TGTGCCAGCAGCTTGACGACTAGCGGGAGGTACTCCTACAATGAGCAGTTCTTC.

The CDR3, as DNA: TGTGCCAGCTCGGGGTCGCAAAGCTCCTACGAGCAGTACTTC. Translation: CASSGSQSSYEQYF. The V gene is TRBV28, the J gene TRBJ2-7; TRBD2 is a possible D gene (5 bases). Germline-derived CDR1 and CDR2 are MDHEN and SYDVKM. The CDR3 contains 14 residues. V was shortened by 8 bases and J by 0 bases, with 14 bases between the two germline ends.

The chain has TRBV9 and TRBJ2-1; either TRBD1 or TRBD2 may supply D (6 bases each). The CDR3 extends over 13 amino acids. Trimming removed 3 bases from V and 9 bases from J, with 13 bases in between. Germline CDR1 reads SGDLS; CDR2 reads YYNGEE. CDR3 nucleotide sequence: TGTGCCAGCAGCGGAACAGGGACTGGTGAGCAGTTCTTC. Protein product: CASSGTGTGEQFF.